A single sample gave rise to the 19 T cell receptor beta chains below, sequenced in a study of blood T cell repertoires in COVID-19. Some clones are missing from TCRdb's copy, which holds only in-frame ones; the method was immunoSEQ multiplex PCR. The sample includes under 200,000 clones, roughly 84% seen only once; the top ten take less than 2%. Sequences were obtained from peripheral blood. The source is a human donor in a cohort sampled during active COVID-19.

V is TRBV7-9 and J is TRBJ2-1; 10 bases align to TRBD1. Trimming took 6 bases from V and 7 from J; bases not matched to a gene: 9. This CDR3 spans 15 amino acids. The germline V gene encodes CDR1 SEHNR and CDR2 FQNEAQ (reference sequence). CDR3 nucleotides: TGTGCCAGCAGTATCCGGGACAGGGGAAAGAATGAGCAGTTCTTC. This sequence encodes CASSIRDRGKNEQFF.

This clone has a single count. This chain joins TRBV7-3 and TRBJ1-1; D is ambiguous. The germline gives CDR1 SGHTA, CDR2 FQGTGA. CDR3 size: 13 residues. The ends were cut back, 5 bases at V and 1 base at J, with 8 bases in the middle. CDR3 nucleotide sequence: TGTGCCAGCAGCCTACCGGGGAACACTGAAGCTTTCTTT. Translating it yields CASSLPGNTEAFF.

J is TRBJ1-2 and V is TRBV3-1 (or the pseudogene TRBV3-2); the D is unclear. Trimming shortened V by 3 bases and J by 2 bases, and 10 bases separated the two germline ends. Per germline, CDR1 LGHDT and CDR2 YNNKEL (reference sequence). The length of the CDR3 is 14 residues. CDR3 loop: CASSQPTKNYGYTF. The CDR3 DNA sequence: TGTGCCAGCAGCCAGCCAACAAAGAACTATGGCTACACCTTC.

The DNA of the CDR3 is TGTGCCAGCAGGGACCCGGCGGGTGAGCAGTTCTTC. Amino acids: CASRDPAGEQFF. The rearrangement uses TRBV14 and TRBJ2-1; perhaps TRBD2 as D (5 bases). Germline V gene sequence: CDR1 SGHDN, CDR2 FVKESK. Trimming left V 6 bases short and J 9 bases short, with 12 bases between. This CDR3 spans 12 amino acids.

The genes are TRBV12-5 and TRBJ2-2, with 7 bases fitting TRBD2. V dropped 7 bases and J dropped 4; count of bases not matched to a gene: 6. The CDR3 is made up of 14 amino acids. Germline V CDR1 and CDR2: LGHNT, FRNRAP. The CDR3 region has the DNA TGTGCTAGTGCCTGGGGGGGGTTCACCGGGGAGCTGTTTTTT. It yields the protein CASAWGGFTGELFF.

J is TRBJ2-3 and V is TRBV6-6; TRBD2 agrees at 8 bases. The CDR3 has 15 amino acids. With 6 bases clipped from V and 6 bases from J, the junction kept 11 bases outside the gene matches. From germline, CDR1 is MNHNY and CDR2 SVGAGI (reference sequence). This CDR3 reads CASSYLAGGGDTQYF. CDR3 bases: TGTGCCAGCAGCTACCTAGCGGGTGGTGGGGATACGCAGTATTTT.

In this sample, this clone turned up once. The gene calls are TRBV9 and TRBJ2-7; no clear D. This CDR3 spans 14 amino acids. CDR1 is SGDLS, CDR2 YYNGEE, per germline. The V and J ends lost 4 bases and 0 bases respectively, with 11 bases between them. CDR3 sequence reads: CASSPYWSSYEQYF. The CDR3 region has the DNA TGTGCCAGCAGCCCCTACTGGAGCTCCTACGAGCAGTACTTC. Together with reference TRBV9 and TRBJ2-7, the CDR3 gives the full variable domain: DSGVTQTPKHLITATGQRVTLRCSPRSGDLSVYWYQQSLDQGLQFLIQYYNGEERAKGNILERFSAQQFPDLHSELNLSSLELGDSALYFCASSPYWSSYEQYFGPGTRLTVT.

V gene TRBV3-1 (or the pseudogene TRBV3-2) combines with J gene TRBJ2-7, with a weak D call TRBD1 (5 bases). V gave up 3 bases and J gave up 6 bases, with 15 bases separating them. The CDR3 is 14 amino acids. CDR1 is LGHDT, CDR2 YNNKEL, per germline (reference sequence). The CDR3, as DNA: TGTGCCAGCAGCCAGACAGCCGACTGGGGCGAGCAGTACTTC. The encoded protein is CASSQTADWGEQYF.

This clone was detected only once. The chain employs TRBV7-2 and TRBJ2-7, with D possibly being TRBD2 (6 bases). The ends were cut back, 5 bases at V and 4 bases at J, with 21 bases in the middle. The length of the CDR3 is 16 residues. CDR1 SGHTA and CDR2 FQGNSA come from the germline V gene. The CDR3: CASSLAEARGSYEQYF. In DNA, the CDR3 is TGTGCCAGCAGCCTCGCGGAAGCTCGGGGGTCTTACGAGCAGTACTTC.

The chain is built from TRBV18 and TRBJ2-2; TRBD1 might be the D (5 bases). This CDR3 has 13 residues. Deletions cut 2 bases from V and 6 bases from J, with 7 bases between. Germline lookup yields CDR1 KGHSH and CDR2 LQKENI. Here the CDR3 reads CASSPGASGELFF. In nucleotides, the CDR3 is TGTGCCAGCTCACCAGGGGCTTCCGGGGAGCTGTTTTTT.

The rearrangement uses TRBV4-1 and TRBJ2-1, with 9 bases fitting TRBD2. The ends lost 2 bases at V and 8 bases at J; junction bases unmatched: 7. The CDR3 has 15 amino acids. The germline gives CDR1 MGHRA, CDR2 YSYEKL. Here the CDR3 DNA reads TGCGCCAGCAGCCAAAATAGCGGGGGAACCTATGAGCAGTTCTTC. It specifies CASSQNSGGTYEQFF.

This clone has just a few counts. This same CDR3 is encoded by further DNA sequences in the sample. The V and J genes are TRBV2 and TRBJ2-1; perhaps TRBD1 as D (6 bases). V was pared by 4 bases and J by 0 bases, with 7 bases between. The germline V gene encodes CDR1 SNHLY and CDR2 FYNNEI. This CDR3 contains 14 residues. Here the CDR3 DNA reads TGTGCCAGCAGTGTGGACAGCTCCTACAATGAGCAGTTCTTC. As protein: CASSVDSSYNEQFF.

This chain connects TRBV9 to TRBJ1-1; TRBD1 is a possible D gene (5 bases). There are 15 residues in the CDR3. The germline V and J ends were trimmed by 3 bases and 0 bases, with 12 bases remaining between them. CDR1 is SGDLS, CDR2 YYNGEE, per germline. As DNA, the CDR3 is TGTGCCAGCAGCGCCAGCGGGGGATTGAACACTGAAGCTTTCTTT. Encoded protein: CASSASGGLNTEAFF.

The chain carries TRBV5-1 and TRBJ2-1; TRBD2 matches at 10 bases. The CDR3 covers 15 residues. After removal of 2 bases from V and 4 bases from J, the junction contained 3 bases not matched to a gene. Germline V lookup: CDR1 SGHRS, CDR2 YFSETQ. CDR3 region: CASSLAGGQYNEQFF. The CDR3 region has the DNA TGCGCCAGCAGCTTAGCGGGGGGGCAATACAATGAGCAGTTCTTC. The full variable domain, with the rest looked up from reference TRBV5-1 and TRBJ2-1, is KAGVTQTPRYLIKTRGQQVTLSCSPISGHRSVSWYQQTPGQGLQFLFEYFSETQRNKGNFPGRFSGRQFSNSRSEMNVSTLELGDSALYLCASSLAGGQYNEQFFGPGTRLTVL.

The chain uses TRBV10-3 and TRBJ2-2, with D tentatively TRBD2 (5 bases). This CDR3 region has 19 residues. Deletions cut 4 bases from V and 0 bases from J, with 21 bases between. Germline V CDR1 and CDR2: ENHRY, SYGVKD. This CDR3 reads CAISGGNTRNSANTGELFF. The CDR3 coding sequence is TGTGCCATCAGTGGAGGGAATACACGGAACAGCGCGAACACCGGGGAGCTGTTTTTT.

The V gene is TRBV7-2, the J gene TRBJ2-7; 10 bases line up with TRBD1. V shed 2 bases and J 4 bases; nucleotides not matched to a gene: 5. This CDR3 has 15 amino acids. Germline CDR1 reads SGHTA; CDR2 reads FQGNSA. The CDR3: CASSLTGTGVYEQYF. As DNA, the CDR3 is TGTGCCAGCAGCTTAACCGGGACAGGGGTATACGAGCAGTACTTC.

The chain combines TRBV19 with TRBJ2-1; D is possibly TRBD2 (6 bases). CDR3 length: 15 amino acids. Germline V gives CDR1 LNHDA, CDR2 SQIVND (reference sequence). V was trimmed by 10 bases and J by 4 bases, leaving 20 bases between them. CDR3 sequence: CATQGLAMGYNEQFF. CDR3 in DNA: TGTGCCACGCAGGGACTCGCCATGGGGTACAATGAGCAGTTCTTC.

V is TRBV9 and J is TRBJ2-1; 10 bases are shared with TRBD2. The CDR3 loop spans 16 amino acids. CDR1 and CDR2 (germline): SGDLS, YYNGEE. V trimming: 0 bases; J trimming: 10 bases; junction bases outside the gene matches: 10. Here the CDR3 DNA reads TGTGCCAGCAGCGTAGCTGGGCTAGCGGGGGCAGGGGAGCAGTTCTTC. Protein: CASSVAGLAGAGEQFF.

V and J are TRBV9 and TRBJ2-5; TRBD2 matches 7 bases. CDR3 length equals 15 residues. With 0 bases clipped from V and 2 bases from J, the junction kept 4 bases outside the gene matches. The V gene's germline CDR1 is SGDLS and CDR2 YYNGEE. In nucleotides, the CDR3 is TGTGCCAGCAGCGTAGCAGCGGGACCGCAAGAGACCCAGTACTTC. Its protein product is CASSVAAGPQETQYF. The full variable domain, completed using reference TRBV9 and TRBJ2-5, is DSGVTQTPKHLITATGQRVTLRCSPRSGDLSVYWYQQSLDQGLQFLIQYYNGEERAKGNILERFSAQQFPDLHSELNLSSLELGDSALYFCASSVAAGPQETQYFGPGTRLLVL.